The 25 T cell receptor beta chains below come from one sample, sequenced in a study of cytomegalovirus exposure and HLA in healthy donors. PCR employed 60 Vbeta and 13 Jbeta primers. Only in-frame clones appear in the TCRdb table, and some are missing; sequencing was by immunoSEQ multiplex PCR. The profile shows 90,000 to 100,000 clones, around four fifths of them singletons. The sequenced sample was PBMCs. The receptors come from a middle-aged man in good health and CMV-seronegative.

The rearrangement links TRBV28 to TRBJ2-3, with D possibly matching TRBD2 (5 bases). The V end was cut by 5 bases, the J end by 2 bases, with 14 bases between. The CDR3 consists of 15 residues. Germline CDR1 MDHEN, CDR2 SYDVKM. CDR3 sequence reads: CASSGETKHTDTQYF. The CDR3 coding sequence is TGTGCCAGCAGTGGAGAGACTAAGCACACAGATACGCAGTATTTT.

The J gene is TRBJ2-6, the V gene TRBV9, with D perhaps matching TRBD1 (6 bases). The ends were cut back, 0 bases at V and 2 bases at J, with 12 bases in the middle. This CDR3 is 17 amino acids long. Germline values: CDR1 SGDLS, CDR2 YYNGEE. CDR3 amino acids: CASSVGQETTGANVLTF. The CDR3 DNA reads as TGTGCCAGCAGCGTAGGACAGGAGACGACTGGGGCCAACGTCCTGACTTTC.

The V gene is TRBV27, the J gene TRBJ1-1, with unresolved D. The germline CDR1 and CDR2 sequences are MNHEY and SMNVEV (reference sequence). This CDR3 has 13 residues. The V and J ends lost 5 bases and 0 bases respectively, with 7 bases between them. The CDR3 coding sequence is TGTGCCAGCAGTATAGAGGTGAACACTGAAGCTTTCTTT. It is translated as CASSIEVNTEAFF.

This chain joins TRBV18 and TRBJ1-5, with D unclear. V lost 2 bases, J lost 0 bases, and 11 bases lay in between. The CDR3 sequence is 16 residues long. From germline, CDR1 is KGHSH and CDR2 LQKENI. The CDR3 sequence is CASSPAPVYSNQPQHF. For the CDR3, the DNA is TGTGCCAGCTCACCAGCGCCGGTTTATAGCAATCAGCCCCAGCATTTT. Combining the CDR3 with reference TRBV18 and TRBJ1-5 gives the whole variable domain NAGVMQNPRHLVRRRGQEARLRCSPMKGHSHVYWYRQLPEEGLKFMVYLQKENIIDESGMPKERFSAEFPKEGPSILRIQQVVRGDSAAYFCASSPAPVYSNQPQHFGDGTRLSIL.

The V call is TRBV30, the J call TRBJ1-3, with 7 bases lining up with TRBD1. V dropped 5 bases and J dropped 0; count of bases not matched to a gene: 4. Germline CDR1 and CDR2: GTSNPN and SVGIG (reference sequence). The CDR3 length is 14 residues. CDR3 sequence: CAWRDSSSGNTIYF. The CDR3 nucleotides read TGTGCCTGGCGGGACAGCTCCTCTGGAAACACCATATATTTT.

A single count supports this clone. The chain links TRBV11-2 to TRBJ2-7; 7 bases line up with TRBD2. The CDR3 runs 15 residues. V lost 1 base and J lost 2; bases outside the gene matches: 5. From germline, CDR1 is SGHAT and CDR2 FQNNGV. The DNA for the CDR3 is TGTGCCAGCAGCTTAGGGTCTAGCGGAACCTACGAGCAGTACTTC. Translating it yields CASSLGSSGTYEQYF. The full variable domain, in which reference TRBV11-2 and TRBJ2-7 provide the parts outside the CDR3, is EAGVAQSPRYKIIEKRQSVAFWCNPISGHATLYWYQQILGQGPKLLIQFQNNGVVDDSQLPKDRFSAERLKGVDSTLKIQPAKLEDSAVYLCASSLGSSGTYEQYFGPGTRLTVT.

The chain is built from TRBV28 and TRBJ1-2, with 9 bases lining up with TRBD1. This CDR3 spans 13 amino acids. Germline CDR1 is MDHEN and CDR2 is SYDVKM. The V gene end was trimmed by 6 bases and the J gene end by 5 bases; junction bases not matched to a gene: 4. The CDR3 DNA reads TGTGCCAGCAGGGCCGGGACAGGGTATGGCTACACCTTC. Amino acid sequence: CASRAGTGYGYTF.

This chain joins TRBV28 and TRBJ2-1, with 10 bases matching TRBD2. The CDR3 is made up of 15 amino acids. Germline values: CDR1 MDHEN, CDR2 SYDVKM. The CDR3 region is CGVHAASGGENEQFF. The DNA for the CDR3 is TGTGGGGTCCATGCGGCTAGCGGGGGTGAGAATGAGCAGTTCTTC. Looking up the rest from reference TRBV28 and TRBJ2-1 gives the full variable domain: DVKVTQSSRYLVKRTGEKVFLECVQDMDHENMFWYRQDPGLGLRLIYFSYDVKMKEKGDIPEGYSVSREKKERFSLILESASTNQTSMYLCGVHAASGGENEQFFGPGTRLTVL.

This chain uses TRBV5-5 with TRBJ2-7; no firm D call. This CDR3 has 11 amino acids. V lost 0 bases and J 6 bases, leaving 4 bases between the germline ends. Per the germline V gene, CDR1 is SGHKS and CDR2 is YYEKEE (reference sequence). In DNA form, the CDR3 reads TGTGCCAGCAGCTTGGTCAGCGAGCAGTACTTC. Translation: CASSLVSEQYF.

The rearrangement joins TRBV7-2 to TRBJ2-3; the D gene is possibly TRBD2 (6 bases). The CDR3 spans 15 residues. V lost 2 bases to trimming and J lost 2 bases, with 11 bases between them. Germline V gives CDR1 SGHTA, CDR2 FQGNSA. As DNA, the CDR3 is TGTGCCAGCAGCTTAAACGGGGGAACCACAGATACGCAGTATTTT. Amino acid sequence: CASSLNGGTTDTQYF.

This chain uses TRBV19 with TRBJ2-7; 8 positions match TRBD2. V shed 6 bases and J 2 bases; nucleotides not matched to a gene: 6. Germline CDR1 reads LNHDA; CDR2 reads SQIVND (reference sequence). The CDR3 has 14 residues. The CDR3 sequence: CASRSSGAAYEQYF. In nucleotides, the CDR3 is TGTGCCAGTAGGAGTAGCGGGGCGGCCTACGAGCAGTACTTC.

The gene calls are TRBV7-9 and TRBJ2-1; TRBD1 matches 8 bases. Germline loops: CDR1 SEHNR, CDR2 FQNEAQ (reference sequence). The CDR3 length is 15 residues. With V trimmed by 6 bases and J by 2 bases, 6 bases remained unmatched. CDR3 sequence: CASRFQGATYNEQFF. DNA for the CDR3: TGTGCCAGCAGGTTTCAGGGGGCTACCTACAATGAGCAGTTCTTC.

A few counts support this clone. The rearrangement joins TRBV4-2 to TRBJ2-2; 7 positions match TRBD1. The V gene's germline CDR1 is LGHNA and CDR2 YNFKEQ. The junction had 9 bases not matched to a gene; V was cut back by 4 bases and J by 7 bases. This CDR3 contains 15 residues. CDR3 nucleotides: TGTGCCAGCAGCCGTGGGACAGCCGATGACGGGGAGCTGTTTTTT. This codes for CASSRGTADDGELFF.

CDR3 sequence: CASKSSGSNGEQFF. The CDR3 DNA reads as TGTGCCAGCAAATCTAGCGGGAGTAATGGTGAGCAGTTCTTC. The rearrangement joins TRBV28 to TRBJ2-1; 10 nucleotides line up with TRBD2. After removal of 7 bases from V and 9 bases from J, the junction contained 9 bases not matched to a gene. The CDR3 sequence is 14 residues long. Germline-derived CDR1 and CDR2 are MDHEN and SYDVKM.

The rearrangement uses TRBV5-4 and TRBJ1-1; unclear D gene. This CDR3 comprises 14 residues. V lost 4 bases and J 4 bases, leaving 14 bases between the germline ends. The germline gives CDR1 SGHNT, CDR2 YYREEE (reference sequence). CDR3 sequence: CASSTLQRATEAFF. In DNA, the CDR3 is TGTGCCAGCAGCACCCTCCAGCGGGCCACTGAAGCTTTCTTT.

V is TRBV4-3 and J is TRBJ1-2; 7 nucleotides align to TRBD1. CDR3 size: 15 residues. The germline V gene encodes CDR1 LGHNA and CDR2 YSLEER. The ends lost 1 base at V and 3 bases at J; junction bases unmatched: 5. The CDR3 sequence: CASSQVPGTDYGYTF. The CDR3 DNA sequence: TGCGCCAGCAGCCAAGTCCCCGGGACAGACTATGGCTACACCTTC.

V is TRBV9 and J is TRBJ2-7; no reliable D call. This CDR3 comprises 15 residues. V lost 0 bases to trimming and J lost 4 bases, with 14 bases between them. Germline CDR1 reads SGDLS; CDR2 reads YYNGEE. The CDR3 spells CASSVESGPGYEQYF. The CDR3 DNA reads as TGTGCCAGCAGCGTAGAGTCCGGCCCCGGGTACGAGCAGTACTTC.

The chain couples TRBV4-3 to TRBJ1-2; 8 bases are shared with TRBD1. The CDR3 contains 15 residues. Trimming removed 4 bases from V and 2 bases from J; junction bases left unmatched: 6. In germline, CDR1 is LGHNA, CDR2 YSLEER. Here the CDR3 reads CASSRGQAPNYGYTF. CDR3 coding DNA: TGCGCCAGCAGCCGGGGACAGGCTCCGAACTATGGCTACACCTTC.

The chain carries TRBV28 and TRBJ2-5; 9 bases are a match to TRBD1. V was clipped by 5 bases and J by 5 bases; unmatched bases: 18. Germline V gives CDR1 MDHEN, CDR2 SYDVKM. The CDR3 sequence is 18 residues long. CDR3 loop: CASSLLRGQGWGGETQYF. The CDR3 bases are TGTGCCAGCAGTCTCCTACGGGGACAGGGCTGGGGTGGCGAGACCCAGTACTTC.

This clone was found once. The CDR3 DNA follows: TGCGCCAGCAGCCAGGGACAGGGGGGTGACTATGGCTACACCTTC. This codes for CASSQGQGGDYGYTF. The chain is built from TRBV4-1 and TRBJ1-2; 11 positions agree with TRBD1. Germline CDR1 reads MGHRA; CDR2 reads YSYEKL. CDR3 length: 15 residues. V lost 3 bases, J lost 3 bases, and 3 bases stayed unmatched.

CDR3 protein: CASSLAENRVTPYEQYF. The CDR3 DNA follows: TGTGCCAGCAGCTTAGCGGAGAACAGGGTAACCCCCTACGAGCAGTACTTC. The rearrangement joins TRBV7-2 to TRBJ2-7; the D gene is possibly TRBD1 (6 bases). The germline CDR1 and CDR2 sequences are SGHTA and FQGNSA. V was pared by 0 bases and J by 2 bases, with 17 bases between. The CDR3 is made up of 17 amino acids.

This chain connects TRBV5-4 to TRBJ2-7; TRBD1 is a possible D gene (5 bases). CDR3 length: 18 residues. CDR1 and CDR2 (germline): SGHNT, YYREEE (reference sequence). V dropped 3 bases and J dropped 3 bases, with 25 bases sitting between them. CDR3 sequence (DNA): TGTGCCAGCAGCTCTTCATGGTACAAGACAGCCTATGGCTACGAGCAGTACTTC. It codes for CASSSSWYKTAYGYEQYF.

The chain couples TRBV30 to TRBJ1-3; perhaps TRBD1 as D (6 bases). The CDR3 covers 12 residues. Germline lookup yields CDR1 GTSNPN and CDR2 SVGIG (reference sequence). V was clipped by 1 base and J by 8 bases, with 9 bases between them. The CDR3, as DNA: TGTGCCTGGAGTGAAGGGGGTCACACCATATATTTT. The encoded protein is CAWSEGGHTIYF.

The chain carries TRBV10-3 and TRBJ1-5; 10 bases line up with TRBD1. V dropped 3 bases and J dropped 4; count of bases not matched to a gene: 3. CDR1 is ENHRY and CDR2 is SYGVKD in the germline V gene. This CDR3 is built from 15 residues. The CDR3 nucleotides read TGTGCCATCAGTGACTTGGGACAGGGGAATCAGCCCCAGCATTTT. Residues: CAISDLGQGNQPQHF.

The J gene is TRBJ1-5, the V gene TRBV7-9; no definite D call. Germline V gene lookup returns CDR1 SEHNR and CDR2 FQNEAQ (reference sequence). Trimming shortened V by 5 bases and J by 3 bases, and 11 bases separated the two germline ends. The CDR3 has 14 residues. Written as DNA, the CDR3 is TGTGCCAGCAGCCGCGGCAGCACCAATCAGCCCCAGCATTTT. Protein product: CASSRGSTNQPQHF.